This is a list of T cell receptor beta chains from one sample in a study of tumor-infiltrating lymphocytes in primary liver carcinoma. TCRdb redid the calling of the multiplex PCR reads with MiXCR, one entry per CDR3 protein. Among around 170,000 distinct CDR3 sequences listed, 50% to 75% were seen once. Sequenced material: peripheral blood. These receptors all come from a man aged 35 to 55 with primary liver carcinoma and hepatitis B virus infection. CDR3s leave out the opening cysteine and the closing phenylalanine or tryptophan. Each record gives: clone size, J gene, V gene, CDR3 protein. Size is stated for part of the rows, as once, few or many counts, or as a class when the clone is expanded.

few TRBJ2-5 TRBV11-2 ASSTGQGRETQY
NA TRBJ2-1 TRBV6-5 ASSWDRGTSGRHEQF
NA TRBJ2-3 TRBV11-2 ANSSVTGVRLIDTQY
NA TRBJ2-5 TRBV7-9 ASSQRGQGAQETQY
NA TRBJ2-3 TRBV11-2 ASSWGTREETDTQY
NA TRBJ2-5 TRBV11-3 ASSLTAAETQY
few TRBJ1-3 TRBV29-1 SVRGTGNTIY
many TRBJ2-5 TRBV11-2 ASSLAQAETQY
NA TRBJ2-7 TRBV5-1 ASSEPVQGSHEQY
many TRBJ2-2 TRBV29-1 SVEKGWTGELF
many TRBJ2-7 TRBV29-1 SVYKSSYEQY
NA TRBJ2-1 TRBV9 ASSPSPERSSHNEQF
NA TRBJ2-3 TRBV6-4 ASSDLAGRIDTQY
NA TRBJ2-2 TRBV10-3 AISDGGNTGELF
NA TRBJ2-7 TRBV11-2 ASSLGIGWYEQY
NA TRBJ2-1 TRBV11-2 ASSRGDRVYNEQF
NA TRBJ1-1 TRBV20-1 SAARDTNTEAF
many TRBJ2-1 TRBV11-2 ASSLGASGTNEQF
NA TRBJ2-3 TRBV10-3 AIREADTQY
NA TRBJ2-1 TRBV2 AILFSGRDNEQF
NA TRBJ2-7 TRBV6-1 ASSEGNRHDHEQY
NA TRBJ2-7 TRBV6-5 ASSYASGSYEQY
medium-sized TRBJ2-1 TRBV11-3 ASSLDPLNNEQF
NA TRBJ1-6 TRBV6-5 ASSNAGPGSPLH
NA TRBJ1-1 TRBV6-1 ANSEAGQGEEAF
NA TRBJ2-2 TRBV10-1 ASSDKRAETLGELF
NA TRBJ1-1 TRBV10-3 AISGKGPMNTEAF
NA TRBJ2-1 TRBV11-1 ASSSERGGRRNEQF
NA TRBJ2-1 TRBV6-1 ASTRLAGRSYNEQF
NA TRBJ2-3 TRBV10-3 AISEHPGATDAQY
NA TRBJ1-1 TRBV4-1 ASSQNPGIGTEAF
NA TRBJ1-1 TRBV10-3 ASLEDMNTEAF
NA TRBJ1-4 TRBV6-5 ASSHRTGKNEKLF
NA TRBJ2-2 TRBV11-2 ANSLAALADTGELF